These 29 T cell receptor beta chains originate from one sample sequenced in a study of blood T cell repertoires in COVID-19. TCRdb's copy holds only in-frame clones and misses some; the assay was immunoSEQ multiplex PCR. This table holds 200,000 or so clones, more than 75% found once. Material for sequencing was peripheral blood. The receptors were gathered from a man of 80 years or more with acute or convalescent COVID-19.

The chain couples TRBV5-1 to TRBJ2-1; possibly TRBD2 for D (6 bases). CDR3 length: 13 amino acids. Germline V gene lookup returns CDR1 SGHRS and CDR2 YFSETQ. Between the trimmed V and J ends, which lost 4 bases and 4 bases, there was a span of 9 bases. DNA for the CDR3: TGCGCCAGCAGCGCGGGACTTTACAATGAGCAGTTCTTC. Encoded protein: CASSAGLYNEQFF.

The V call is TRBV15, the J call TRBJ2-7; 8 bases map to TRBD2. CDR1 and CDR2 (germline): LNHNV, YYDKDF (reference sequence). This CDR3 region has 15 residues. With V trimmed by 0 bases and J by 2 bases, 3 bases remained unmatched. The CDR3, as DNA: TGTGCCACCAGCAGAGATGTACTAGCGGCCTACGAGCAGTACTTC. Protein: CATSRDVLAAYEQYF.

This chain uses TRBV7-2 with TRBJ2-5; tentative D call: TRBD2 (5 bases). The germline V gene encodes CDR1 SGHTA and CDR2 FQGNSA. Trimming took 3 bases from V and 9 from J, leaving 17 bases between them. CDR3 size: 14 residues. In nucleotides, the CDR3 is TGTGCCAGCAGCTTTGACCTAACCCAGAGGGCCCAGTACTTC. Its protein is CASSFDLTQRAQYF.

This chain uses TRBV6-5 with TRBJ1-1, with TRBD1 matching over 7 bases. Germline V gene sequence: CDR1 MNHEY, CDR2 SVGAGI. The CDR3 contains 13 residues. V lost 10 bases to trimming and J lost 5 bases; unmatched junction nucleotides: 10. Here the CDR3 reads CATSQGFGTEAFF. CDR3 nucleotides: TGTGCCACGTCACAGGGGTTCGGGACTGAAGCTTTCTTT.

This chain links TRBV6-5 with TRBJ1-1; D uncertain. V lost 10 bases to trimming and J lost 2 bases, with 14 bases between them. Germline assignment: CDR1 MNHEY and CDR2 SVGAGI. This CDR3 has 13 amino acids. Written as DNA, the CDR3 is TGTGCCACAATCGACCGGAGCAACACTGAAGCTTTCTTT. Translation: CATIDRSNTEAFF.

This chain uses TRBV6-1 with TRBJ1-5, with 11 bases lining up with TRBD1. Germline V gives CDR1 MNHNS, CDR2 SASEGT. The CDR3 is 18 residues long. The V gene end was trimmed by 4 bases and the J gene end by 1 base; junction bases not matched to a gene: 9. This CDR3 is CASSGTGGFSSSNQPQHF. DNA for the CDR3: TGTGCCAGCAGTGGGACAGGGGGCTTTAGTTCGAGCAATCAGCCCCAGCATTTT.

This chain uses TRBV6-5 with TRBJ1-1, with TRBD1 identical over 10 bases. The CDR3 is 14 residues long. From germline, CDR1 is MNHEY and CDR2 SVGAGI. The ends lost 6 bases at V and 1 base at J; junction bases unmatched: 2. CDR3 nucleotides: TGTGCCAGCAGGACAGGGGGCAAGAACACTGAAGCTTTCTTT. Residues: CASRTGGKNTEAFF.

The chain employs TRBV6-2 or TRBV6-3 and TRBJ2-2; D may be TRBD2 (6 bases). V was pared by 1 base and J by 7 bases, with 13 bases between. Germline V CDR1 and CDR2: MNHEY, SVGEGT. This CDR3 is 15 amino acids long. The CDR3 DNA reads TGTGCCAGCAGTTACTATGGGGGAGGAGGCGGGGAGCTGTTTTTT. Protein: CASSYYGGGGGELFF.

The chain links TRBV27 to TRBJ2-7; 7 bases are a match to TRBD2. The germline gives CDR1 MNHEY, CDR2 SMNVEV (reference sequence). The CDR3 sequence is 14 residues long. Trimming took 5 bases from V and 1 from J; bases not matched to a gene: 5. CDR3 sequence reads: CASSPRGGSYEQYV. Here the CDR3 DNA reads TGTGCCAGCAGTCCCCGCGGGGGATCCTACGAGCAGTACGTC.

This clone has just one count. The chain links TRBV24-1 to TRBJ2-6; D gene unclear. This CDR3 comprises 16 residues. CDR1 and CDR2 from the germline V gene are KGHDR and SFDVKD. The V gene lost 7 bases and the J gene lost 0 bases, with 12 bases spanning the gap. The CDR3 DNA is TGTGCCACCAGCCAATCTAAAAACTCTGGGGCCAACGTCCTGACTTTC. Amino acid sequence: CATSQSKNSGANVLTF.

The chain joins TRBV6-5 to TRBJ1-6; 10 nucleotides agree with TRBD1. Germline CDR1 reads MNHEY; CDR2 reads SVGAGI. After removal of 6 bases from V and 8 bases from J, the junction contained 7 bases not matched to a gene. The CDR3 totals 15 residues. The CDR3 DNA follows: TGTGCCAGCAGAGACCCGGGACAGGGGCATTCACCCCTCCACTTT. The encoded protein is CASRDPGQGHSPLHF.

This clone showed up just once. The chain is built from TRBV6-1 and TRBJ2-6; D is perhaps TRBD1 (5 bases). This CDR3 has 20 amino acids. The germline CDR1 and CDR2 sequences are MNHNS and SASEGT. V was pared by 3 bases and J by 0 bases, with 21 bases between. CDR3 sequence reads: CASSDPTGDSLLSGANVLTF. The CDR3 DNA is TGTGCCAGCAGTGACCCCACCGGAGACAGCCTCCTCTCTGGGGCCAACGTCCTGACTTTC.

This chain joins TRBV19 and TRBJ2-3; 8 positions match TRBD2. CDR1 is LNHDA and CDR2 is SQIVND in the germline V gene (reference sequence). This CDR3 comprises 17 residues. V trimming: 4 bases; J trimming: 2 bases; junction bases outside the gene matches: 11. The CDR3 DNA sequence: TGTGCCAGTAGTAGAGCGGGAGCCGTATTTACCACAGATACGCAGTATTTT. It codes for CASSRAGAVFTTDTQYF. The full variable domain, in which reference TRBV19 and TRBJ2-3 provide the parts outside the CDR3, is DGGITQSPKYLFRKEGQNVTLSCEQNLNHDAMYWYRQDPGQGLRLIYYSQIVNDFQKGDIAEGYSVSREKKESFPLTVTSAQKNPTAFYLCASSRAGAVFTTDTQYFGPGTRLTVL.

This chain links TRBV27 with TRBJ2-3, with TRBD1 as a possible D gene (6 bases). Germline V gives CDR1 MNHEY, CDR2 SMNVEV (reference sequence). This CDR3 comprises 15 residues. V lost 3 bases and J 13 bases, leaving 23 bases between the germline ends. CDR3 protein: CASSFRDIAGLPEYF. The DNA for the CDR3 is TGTGCCAGCAGTTTCAGGGACATAGCCGGGCTACCGGAGTATTTT.

CDR3 coding DNA: TGTGCCTGGAGTGGGACAGGGGTTCAGCCCCAGCATTTT. Its translation: CAWSGTGVQPQHF. The V and J genes are TRBV30 and TRBJ1-5; 9 bases match TRBD1. The length of the CDR3 is 13 residues. From germline, CDR1 is GTSNPN and CDR2 SVGIG (reference sequence). The trim removed 1 base at V and 6 bases at J, leaving 1 base unmatched. Full variable domain (remainder filled in from reference TRBV30 and TRBJ1-5): SQTIHQWPATLVQPVGSPLSLECTVEGTSNPNLYWYRQAAGRGLQLLFYSVGIGQISSEVPQNLSASRPQDRQFILSSKKLLLSDSGFYLCAWSGTGVQPQHFGDGTRLSIL.

This chain joins TRBV6-5 and TRBJ2-2, with TRBD2 identical over 13 bases. Germline V gene data show CDR1 as MNHEY and CDR2 as SVGAGI. This CDR3 comprises 14 residues. The junction had 4 bases not matched to a gene; V was cut back by 7 bases and J by 8 bases. CDR3: CASKPGLAGGELFF. CDR3 nucleotide sequence: TGTGCCAGCAAACCGGGACTAGCGGGAGGGGAGCTGTTTTTT.

The count of this clone is one. The genes are TRBV5-1 and TRBJ1-1; 10 positions match TRBD1. There are 15 residues in the CDR3. The V gene's germline CDR1 is SGHRS and CDR2 YFSETQ. V shed 3 bases, J shed 0 bases, and the junction held 2 bases outside the gene matches. The CDR3 sequence: CASSWTGGVNTEAFF. Written as DNA, the CDR3 is TGCGCCAGCAGCTGGACAGGGGGGGTGAACACTGAAGCTTTCTTT. The full variable domain, in which reference TRBV5-1 and TRBJ1-1 provide the parts outside the CDR3, is KAGVTQTPRYLIKTRGQQVTLSCSPISGHRSVSWYQQTPGQGLQFLFEYFSETQRNKGNFPGRFSGRQFSNSRSEMNVSTLELGDSALYLCASSWTGGVNTEAFFGQGTRLTVV.

The gene calls are TRBV19 and TRBJ2-2, with 8 bases identical to TRBD1. The V gene's germline CDR1 is LNHDA and CDR2 SQIVND (reference sequence). With 7 bases clipped from V and 4 bases from J, the junction kept 8 bases outside the gene matches. The length of the CDR3 is 15 residues. The CDR3 is CASKGQGAVTGELFF. The DNA of the CDR3 is TGTGCCAGTAAAGGGCAGGGGGCTGTCACCGGGGAGCTGTTTTTT. Variable domain in full (rest from reference TRBV19 and TRBJ2-2): DGGITQSPKYLFRKEGQNVTLSCEQNLNHDAMYWYRQDPGQGLRLIYYSQIVNDFQKGDIAEGYSVSREKKESFPLTVTSAQKNPTAFYLCASKGQGAVTGELFFGEGSRLTVL.

V and J are TRBV7-2 and TRBJ2-2; D is unclear. The germline CDR1 and CDR2 sequences are SGHTA and FQGNSA. The length of the CDR3 is 14 residues. V was cut by 1 base and J by 1 base, with 4 bases left in between. The CDR3: CASSLGVNTGELFF. The DNA for the CDR3 is TGTGCCAGCAGCTTAGGCGTGAACACCGGGGAGCTGTTTTTT.

This sequence joins TRBV18 and TRBJ1-4; TRBD1 aligns across 10 bases. Germline V CDR1 and CDR2: KGHSH, LQKENI. The CDR3 loop spans 16 amino acids. V was pared by 3 bases and J by 0 bases, with 1 base of the junction left unmatched. CDR3 sequence reads: CASSPGQGPTNEKLFF. The CDR3 DNA is TGTGCCAGCTCACCGGGACAGGGGCCAACTAATGAAAAACTGTTTTTT.

The chain couples TRBV2 to TRBJ1-2; possibly TRBD1 for D (5 bases). The CDR3 spans 12 residues. Trimming removed 5 bases at V and 4 bases at J, with 8 bases between. Germline CDR1 SNHLY, CDR2 FYNNEI. CDR3 DNA sequence: TGTGCCAGCAGTCGCGACAGCTATGGCTACACCTTC. Translated, it gives CASSRDSYGYTF.

This clone was found once. This rearrangement joins TRBV18 to TRBJ2-4; TRBD2 aligns across 7 bases. V was pared by 2 bases and J by 2 bases, with 6 bases of the junction left unmatched. This CDR3 comprises 16 residues. Germline values: CDR1 KGHSH, CDR2 LQKENI. Here the CDR3 reads CASSPTGGISKNIQYF. The DNA for the CDR3 is TGTGCCAGCTCACCAACCGGGGGGATATCCAAAAACATTCAGTACTTC.

The chain employs TRBV5-8 and TRBJ2-1, with unresolved D. Looked up from germline, CDR1 is SGHTS and CDR2 is YDEGEE. This CDR3 comprises 18 residues. Between the trimmed V and J ends, which lost 4 bases and 0 bases, there was a span of 20 bases. CDR3 coding DNA: TGTGCCAGCAGCGGCACATATGGCGGTCGGAGCTCCTACAATGAGCAGTTCTTC. The encoded protein is CASSGTYGGRSSYNEQFF.

This chain links TRBV4-3 with TRBJ1-1; TRBD1 is a possible D gene (5 bases). Trimming removed 0 bases at V and 1 base at J, with 15 bases between. The CDR3 covers 17 residues. Germline values: CDR1 LGHNA, CDR2 YSLEER. CDR3 residues: CASSQDRGGRANTEAFF. CDR3 coding DNA: TGCGCCAGCAGCCAAGATAGGGGAGGGCGGGCGAACACTGAAGCTTTCTTT.

The chain recombines TRBV6-2 or TRBV6-3 with TRBJ2-7; D is unresolved. From germline, CDR1 is MNHEY and CDR2 SVGEGT. V shed 2 bases and J shed 5 bases, with 10 bases lying between them. The CDR3 totals 13 residues. In DNA, the CDR3 is TGTGCCAGCAGTTACAGTAGTTCCAACGAGCAGTACGTC. It specifies CASSYSSSNEQYV.

J is TRBJ2-1 and V is TRBV29-1, with 10 positions matching TRBD1. Trimming removed 6 bases from V and 5 bases from J; junction bases left unmatched: 7. Germline V gene data show CDR1 as SQVTM and CDR2 as ANQGSEA. The CDR3 sequence is 14 residues long. CDR3 amino acids: CSVLGQGTNNEQFF. In DNA form, the CDR3 reads TGCAGCGTGCTGGGACAGGGGACTAACAATGAGCAGTTCTTC.

The rearrangement joins TRBV27 to TRBJ2-2, with 10 nucleotides matching TRBD2. V shed 5 bases and J 3 bases; nucleotides not matched to a gene: 3. Per the germline V gene, CDR1 is MNHEY and CDR2 is SMNVEV (reference sequence). The CDR3 runs to 15 residues. The CDR3 reads CASSRTSGYTGELFF. As DNA, the CDR3 is TGTGCCAGCAGTCGGACTAGCGGATACACCGGGGAGCTGTTTTTT.

The chain combines TRBV5-5 with TRBJ2-3; 7 bases fit TRBD1. In germline, CDR1 is SGHKS, CDR2 YYEKEE (reference sequence). The trim removed 3 bases at V and 3 bases at J, leaving 4 bases unmatched. The CDR3 runs 14 residues. The DNA for the CDR3 is TGTGCCAGCAGCTCCGGGACAGTAACAGATACGCAGTATTTT. This sequence encodes CASSSGTVTDTQYF.

The chain recombines TRBV7-2 with TRBJ1-1; TRBD1 is a possible D gene (5 bases). The CDR3 consists of 13 residues. Trimming cost V 5 bases and J 2 bases, with 9 bases left between them. Germline CDR1 and CDR2: SGHTA and FQGNSA. The CDR3 region is CASSTQGNTEAFF. The CDR3 DNA sequence: TGTGCCAGCAGCACTCAGGGTAACACTGAAGCTTTCTTT. The full variable domain, completed using reference TRBV7-2 and TRBJ1-1, is GAGVSQSPSNKVTEKGKDVELRCDPISGHTALYWYRQSLGQGLEFLIYFQGNSAPDKSGLPSDRFSAERTGGSVSTLTIQRTQQEDSAVYLCASSTQGNTEAFFGQGTRLTVV.